This TCR beta chain stems from a study of human thymus T cells. The CDR3 spans 13 residues. V was cut by 5 bases and J by 9 bases, with 14 bases left in between. Per germline, CDR1 SEHNR and CDR2 FQNEAQ (reference sequence). Thymus was obtained from resections taken during corrective heart surgery. Donors were healthy Finnish babies undergoing corrective operations for congenital heart defects. Measured with immunoSEQ multiplex PCR; TCRdb has only the in-frame clones, and not every one. The sample carries 60,000 to 75,000 clones, 85% to 95% recorded once. This receptor was taken from a girl less than two years old with a congenital heart defect but otherwise immunologically healthy. Sequenced: thymus tissue. The chain combines TRBV7-9 with TRBJ2-1, with a weak D call TRBD1 (5 bases). CDR3 sequence: CASSLPRRGEQFF. CDR3 in DNA: TGTGCCAGCAGCCTCCCCCGTAGGGGTGAGCAGTTCTTC.